The present TCR beta chain was sequenced within a study of blood T cells in healthy people across ages. Findings of the study overall: With naive T cell percentage, TCR beta diversity showed a strong correlation. Per million T cells, TCR beta diversity dropped roughly linearly as age increased. It was the long-lived donors that had more naive CD4+ cells and higher diversity than aged donors.

This clonotype was counted once. Its antigen is currently unknown. The germline V gene has CDR1 SQVTM and CDR2 ANQGSEA. Between the trimmed V and J ends, which lost 6 bases and 11 bases, there was a span of 19 bases. This CDR3 spans 12 amino acids. Then a second PCR, running roughly 7 to 11 cycles, was carried out with a sample-barcoded 5' primer and a J-beta primer mix. TCRdb re-called the 5' RACE reads through MiXCR, storing one row per CDR3 protein. This sample has about a million distinct CDR3 sequences; just over 50% occur once, and the top ten carry over 20%. Total RNA, at least 5 micrograms per sample, was extracted from PBMCs.

Sequencing was performed on blood. V usage is TRBV29-1 and J usage is TRBJ1-1; D is possibly TRBD1 (5 bases). The sequence came from a woman aged 55-70 years in good health. CDR3 nucleotides: TGCAGCGTACCGGGACCGACTTCGGAGGCTTTCTTT. This sequence encodes CSVPGPTSEAFF.